This entry lists 26 T cell receptor beta chains sequenced from one sample in a study of T cell changes during pregnancy in multiple sclerosis. Data came from immunoSEQ multiplex PCR; TCRdb stores just in-frame clones and leaves some out. Among around 3,500 clones, 80% to 90% were seen once, and the ten largest hold 15% to 20%. The sequencing here drew on CD8+ T cells from peripheral blood mononuclear cells, taken in the first trimester of pregnancy. The receptors here all came from a female donor in good health, enrolled as a control in a pregnancy study.

CDR3 sequence (DNA): TGTGCCAGTGGGGGGGAATACAATGAGCAGTTCTTC. Encoded protein: CASGGEYNEQFF. The chain employs TRBV6-6 and TRBJ2-1; TRBD2 matches 7 bases. Germline loops: CDR1 MNHNY, CDR2 SVGAGI (reference sequence). The CDR3 has 12 amino acids. V lost 9 bases, J lost 4 bases, and 3 bases stayed unmatched.

A single count supports this clone. The gene calls are TRBV27 and TRBJ2-7, with D tentatively TRBD1 (5 bases). Trimming stripped 4 bases from V and 5 bases from J, with 18 bases between. The CDR3 has 15 residues. Germline V gives CDR1 MNHEY, CDR2 SMNVEV (reference sequence). The DNA of the CDR3 is TGTGCCAGCAGTTACCAGTGGGGCAGCCTTGACGAGCAGTACTTC. As protein: CASSYQWGSLDEQYF.

The chain joins TRBV7-2 to TRBJ2-3; maybe TRBD1 (6 bases). The V gene's germline CDR1 is SGHTA and CDR2 FQGNSA. The V end was cut by 5 bases, the J end by 1 base, with 16 bases between. The CDR3 spans 16 residues. The CDR3 sequence is CASSPTRQGRTDTQYF. Here the CDR3 DNA reads TGTGCCAGCAGCCCAACCCGTCAGGGGCGCACAGATACGCAGTATTTT.

The V gene is TRBV18, the J gene TRBJ1-4, with TRBD1 matching 9 bases. The CDR3 spans 15 residues. Losses at the gene ends were 3 bases for V and 8 bases for J; bases not matched to a gene: 7. CDR1 and CDR2 from the germline V gene are KGHSH and LQKENI. The CDR3 DNA is TGTGCCAGCTCACCCTCCGGCGGACAGGGGGAAAAACTGTTTTTT. This encodes CASSPSGGQGEKLFF.

The chain recombines TRBV30 with TRBJ2-7; 10 bases are shared with TRBD1. CDR3 size: 13 residues. The V gene end was trimmed by 3 bases and the J gene end by 12 bases; junction bases not matched to a gene: 11. Germline CDR1 GTSNPN, CDR2 SVGIG (reference sequence). CDR3 sequence: CAWRLIRDRGLYF. The CDR3, as DNA: TGTGCCTGGAGGTTGATCCGGGACAGGGGACTGTACTTC.

The chain employs TRBV15 and TRBJ2-7; 8 positions agree with TRBD1. With V trimmed by 2 bases and J by 5 bases, 5 bases remained unmatched. CDR1 is LNHNV, CDR2 YYDKDF, per germline (reference sequence). The CDR3 is 14 amino acids. CDR3 coding DNA: TGTGCCACCAGCAGAAGGACAGGGCGAGACGAGCAGTACTTC. Protein: CATSRRTGRDEQYF.

The genes are TRBV11-3 and TRBJ2-1; a weak D match, TRBD2 (6 bases). Germline V gene data show CDR1 as SGHNT and CDR2 as YENEEA. This CDR3 contains 15 residues. Trimming took off 5 bases at V and 7 bases at J, with 18 bases between the two ends. CDR3 protein: CASSQIWEAQNEQFF. The CDR3 DNA follows: TGTGCCAGCAGCCAGATATGGGAGGCCCAGAATGAGCAGTTCTTC.

This clone has only a few counts. This chain links TRBV4-2 with TRBJ2-7; D is perhaps TRBD2 (6 bases). Looked up from germline, CDR1 is LGHNA and CDR2 is YNFKEQ. The V and J ends lost 0 bases and 4 bases respectively, with 13 bases between them. This CDR3 contains 15 residues. The CDR3 DNA reads as TGTGCCAGCAGCCAAGAGTTTGGGGACTTTTACGAGCAGTACTTC. Translated: CASSQEFGDFYEQYF.

V is TRBV27 and J is TRBJ2-3, with D uncertain. The CDR3 length is 13 residues. Deletions cut 3 bases from V and 5 bases from J, with 9 bases between. Germline CDR1 MNHEY, CDR2 SMNVEV (reference sequence). In DNA form, the CDR3 reads TGTGCCAGCAGTTTCTTTTCGGGAGATACGCAGTATTTT. Residues: CASSFFSGDTQYF.

This clone is deemed large. The rearrangement links TRBV27 to TRBJ1-2; a weak D match, TRBD1 (6 bases). The CDR3 is made up of 14 amino acids. The V gene lost 5 bases and the J gene lost 6 bases, with 16 bases spanning the gap. The germline V gene encodes CDR1 MNHEY and CDR2 SMNVEV (reference sequence). The DNA for the CDR3 is TGTGCCAGCAGTCCCTCAACAGGGTACAATGGCTACACCTTC. It specifies CASSPSTGYNGYTF.

The chain combines TRBV11-2 with TRBJ1-2; D not certain. Trimming shortened V by 0 bases and J by 0 bases, and 11 bases separated the two germline ends. The V gene's germline CDR1 is SGHAT and CDR2 FQNNGV. The CDR3 spans 16 residues. CDR3 nucleotide sequence: TGTGCCAGCAGCTTAGACACCCATGGAGCTAACTATGGCTACACCTTC. The encoded protein is CASSLDTHGANYGYTF.

Of note for this clone: Because the CDR3 is missing its conserved closing phenylalanine or tryptophan, this is likely a read error. The DNA is omitted, as the CDR3 cannot be located on it reliably, and the CDR3 follows TCRdb's listing. The gene calls are TRBV10-1 and TRBJ1-4; the D call TRBD1 from the table was never checked on the DNA. The CDR3 is 10 amino acids in total, end residues counted. The germline gives CDR1 WNHNN, CDR2 SYGVQD (reference sequence). CDR3: CANRDRAGYV.

The gene calls are TRBV30 and TRBJ1-6; D gene ambiguous. Germline CDR1 GTSNPN, CDR2 SVGIG (reference sequence). This CDR3 has 16 amino acids. V dropped 2 bases and J dropped 0 bases, with 11 bases sitting between them. The CDR3 region is CAWSFGGSSYNSPLHF. DNA for the CDR3: TGTGCCTGGAGTTTTGGAGGGAGCTCCTATAATTCACCCCTCCACTTT.

The chain combines TRBV6-6 with TRBJ2-5; the D is unclear. CDR1 MNHNY and CDR2 SVGAGI come from the germline V gene (reference sequence). V shed 2 bases and J shed 5 bases, with 9 bases lying between them. This CDR3 spans 13 amino acids. The CDR3 loop is CASSYPDLETQYF. The CDR3 region has the DNA TGTGCCAGCAGTTACCCAGATTTGGAGACCCAGTACTTC.

The V gene is TRBV5-4, the J gene TRBJ1-3; 7 bases line up with TRBD1. The CDR3 runs 16 residues. CDR1 is SGHNT and CDR2 is YYREEE in the germline V gene (reference sequence). With V trimmed by 4 bases and J by 0 bases, 7 bases remained unmatched. The CDR3 region has the DNA TGTGCCAGCAGCCCGGACAGGCCTAGCTCTGGAAACACCATATATTTT. Protein sequence: CASSPDRPSSGNTIYF. The full variable domain, with the rest looked up from reference TRBV5-4 and TRBJ1-3, is ETGVTQSPTHLIKTRGQQVTLRCSSQSGHNTVSWYQQALGQGPQFIFQYYREEENGRGNFPPRFSGLQFPNYSSELNVNALELDDSALYLCASSPDRPSSGNTIYFGEGSWLTVV.

The chain uses TRBV5-4 and TRBJ2-1; 12 positions agree with TRBD2. The CDR3 totals 16 residues. Losses at the gene ends were 4 bases for V and 6 bases for J; bases not matched to a gene: 8. Per germline, CDR1 SGHNT and CDR2 YYREEE (reference sequence). CDR3 loop: CASSLKASGRGNEQFF. CDR3 sequence (DNA): TGTGCCAGCAGCCTAAAGGCTAGCGGGAGGGGCAATGAGCAGTTCTTC. Drawing the rest from reference TRBV5-4 and TRBJ2-1, the complete variable domain is ETGVTQSPTHLIKTRGQQVTLRCSSQSGHNTVSWYQQALGQGPQFIFQYYREEENGRGNFPPRFSGLQFPNYSSELNVNALELDDSALYLCASSLKASGRGNEQFFGPGTRLTVL.

This chain links TRBV19 with TRBJ2-5; 8 nucleotides agree with TRBD2. Germline trimming cut 5 bases from V and 11 bases from J; bases unmatched to any gene: 13. CDR1 and CDR2 (germline): LNHDA, SQIVND (reference sequence). The CDR3 extends over 14 amino acids. The chain's CDR3 is CASSPTSAGWEQYF. The CDR3 DNA reads as TGTGCCAGTAGTCCGACTAGCGCCGGTTGGGAGCAGTACTTC.

The chain employs TRBV15 and TRBJ2-7; 7 bases line up with TRBD2. This CDR3 contains 15 residues. In germline, CDR1 is LNHNV, CDR2 YYDKDF (reference sequence). V was clipped by 5 bases and J by 3 bases; unmatched bases: 10. This CDR3 reads CATSPARGGGYEQYF. The CDR3 DNA follows: TGTGCCACCAGCCCCGCGCGGGGCGGGGGCTACGAGCAGTACTTC.

This chain connects TRBV6-5 to TRBJ2-5; D is ambiguous. The V end lost 1 base, the J end lost 4 bases, and 7 bases lay between the germline ends. Germline CDR1 and CDR2: MNHEY and SVGAGI. This CDR3 is 13 amino acids long. Written as DNA, the CDR3 is TGTGCCAGCAGTTACTTCCCTCGAGAGACCCAGTACTTC. This translates into CASSYFPRETQYF.

V is TRBV30 and J is TRBJ1-2; D is ambiguous. The CDR3 extends over 15 amino acids. Germline V gene data show CDR1 as GTSNPN and CDR2 as SVGIG (reference sequence). Trimming pared 5 bases from V and 3 bases from J, leaving 19 bases between. The CDR3 spells CAWVPVRMRDYGYTF. The CDR3 DNA is TGTGCCTGGGTCCCCGTACGTATGAGGGACTATGGCTACACCTTC.

This clone was counted a few times. The V and J genes are TRBV6-4 and TRBJ2-3; 7 nucleotides agree with TRBD2. Trimming took 5 bases from V and 5 from J; bases not matched to a gene: 4. This CDR3 comprises 13 residues. Germline values: CDR1 MRHNA, CDR2 SNTAGT. In nucleotides, the CDR3 is TGTGCCAGCAGTCGCGGGAGTGAAGATACGCAGTATTTT. The encoded protein is CASSRGSEDTQYF.

The chain has TRBV29-1 and TRBJ2-5; no firm D call. Germline V gives CDR1 SQVTM, CDR2 ANQGSEA. The CDR3 sequence is 13 residues long. Trimming cost V 2 bases and J 6 bases, with 13 bases left between them. Here the CDR3 DNA reads TGCAGCGTTGAAATGTCCCTACCACAGACCCAGTACTTC. This codes for CSVEMSLPQTQYF.

This chain uses TRBV19 with TRBJ1-1, with D unclear. V dropped 3 bases and J dropped 4 bases, with 9 bases sitting between them. The V gene's germline CDR1 is LNHDA and CDR2 SQIVND (reference sequence). The CDR3 is made up of 13 amino acids. The CDR3 loop reads CASSIRGSTEAFF. The CDR3, as DNA: TGTGCCAGTAGTATTCGAGGGAGCACTGAAGCTTTCTTT.

V and J are TRBV27 and TRBJ2-7; TRBD1 is a possible D gene (5 bases). This CDR3 has 14 residues. From germline, CDR1 is MNHEY and CDR2 SMNVEV (reference sequence). Trimming took off 4 bases at V and 5 bases at J, with 15 bases between the two ends. CDR3 coding DNA: TGTGCCAGCAGTTATAAGCAGGGTAACCACGAGCAGTACTTC. This encodes CASSYKQGNHEQYF.

The rearrangement joins TRBV11-3 to TRBJ1-1; 8 bases fit TRBD1. V trimming: 5 bases; J trimming: 3 bases; junction bases outside the gene matches: 14. Germline CDR1 SGHNT, CDR2 YENEEA. The CDR3 spans 17 residues. The CDR3 protein is CASSPGDRPLGDTEAFF. The CDR3 bases are TGTGCCAGCAGCCCGGGGGACAGGCCCCTTGGGGACACTGAAGCTTTCTTT.

V usage is TRBV7-2 and J usage is TRBJ2-7; TRBD2 matches at 9 bases. Germline CDR1 is SGHTA and CDR2 is FQGNSA. There are 15 residues in the CDR3. The V and J ends lost 0 bases and 2 bases, in that order; junction bases with no gene match: 2. This chain's CDR3 is CASSLASGSTYEQYF. The CDR3 nucleotides are TGTGCCAGCAGCTTAGCTAGCGGGAGTACCTACGAGCAGTACTTC.